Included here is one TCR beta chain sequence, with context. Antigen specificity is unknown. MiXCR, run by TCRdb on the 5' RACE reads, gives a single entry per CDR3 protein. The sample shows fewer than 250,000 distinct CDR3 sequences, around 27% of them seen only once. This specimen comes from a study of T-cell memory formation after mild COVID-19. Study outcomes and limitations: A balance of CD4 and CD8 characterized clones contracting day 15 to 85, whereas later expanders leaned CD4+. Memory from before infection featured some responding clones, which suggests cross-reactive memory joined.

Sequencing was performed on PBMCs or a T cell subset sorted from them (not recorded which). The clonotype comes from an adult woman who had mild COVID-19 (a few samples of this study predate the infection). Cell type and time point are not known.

CDR3 protein: CASSINGAYEQYF. CDR3 nucleotide sequence: TGTGCCAGTAGTATCAACGGAGCCTACGAGCAGTACTTC. The V call is TRBV19, the J call TRBJ2-7, with unresolved D. This CDR3 is built from 13 residues. The V end lost 3 bases, the J end lost 2 bases, and 8 bases lay between the germline ends. Germline V gene data show CDR1 as LNHDA and CDR2 as SQIVND (reference sequence).